The next 7 T cell receptor beta chains were all read from a single sample in a study of cytomegalovirus exposure and HLA in healthy donors. In the PCR, 60 Vbeta and 13 Jbeta primers were used. Here immunoSEQ multiplex PCR was the method, and the copy in TCRdb shows in-frame clones only, minus some. The sample lists 200,000 to 250,000 clones, about 74% seen once, with less than 20% in the top ten. Sequenced: PBMCs. The source is a man aged 40-49 years in good health and CMV-seronegative.

The chain carries TRBV16 and TRBJ2-7; 8 nucleotides match TRBD1. The CDR3 spans 13 residues. The V and J ends lost 6 bases and 4 bases, in that order; junction bases with no gene match: 5. Germline V gene lookup returns CDR1 KGHSY and CDR2 FQNENV. The chain's CDR3 is CASSPGGGYEQYF. In DNA, the CDR3 is TGTGCCAGCAGTCCAGGGGGCGGGTACGAGCAGTACTTC.

This clone has more than one count but fewer than ten. The chain uses TRBV5-1 and TRBJ2-1; 8 bases are a match to TRBD2. The CDR3 is 14 residues long. Trimming cost V 3 bases and J 7 bases; bases outside gene matches: 6. Germline V gene data show CDR1 as SGHRS and CDR2 as YFSETQ. The CDR3 DNA is TGCGCCAGCAGCTCCGGGGGGGCTAGGAATGAGCAGTTCTTC. Protein product: CASSSGGARNEQFF.

The rearrangement joins TRBV10-3 to TRBJ1-1; 7 bases match TRBD1. The CDR3 length is 18 residues. Germline trimming cut 4 bases from V and 3 bases from J; bases unmatched to any gene: 17. Germline-derived CDR1 and CDR2 are ENHRY and SYGVKD. The CDR3 loop is CAISVGGQHHKGDTEAFF. The CDR3 DNA sequence: TGTGCCATCAGTGTAGGGGGACAGCACCATAAGGGGGACACTGAAGCTTTCTTT.

The genes are TRBV4-2 and TRBJ1-3; 7 nucleotides agree with TRBD1. CDR3 size: 15 residues. Trimming cost V 1 base and J 2 bases; bases outside gene matches: 2. Germline V lookup: CDR1 LGHNA, CDR2 YNFKEQ. CDR3: CASSQATGAGNTIYF. CDR3 nucleotides: TGTGCCAGCAGCCAAGCCACAGGGGCTGGAAACACCATATATTTT.

The chain carries TRBV15 and TRBJ1-6; D not certain. The germline V gene encodes CDR1 LNHNV and CDR2 YYDKDF (reference sequence). V was cut by 0 bases and J by 9 bases, with 15 bases left in between. The CDR3 has 16 amino acids. CDR3 nucleotides: TGTGCCACCAGCAGAGATGGCGGGAACATCATTTCACCCCTCCACTTT. Protein: CATSRDGGNIISPLHF.

The chain recombines TRBV14 with TRBJ2-3, with D maybe TRBD1 (5 bases). Germline values: CDR1 SGHDN, CDR2 FVKESK. The length of the CDR3 is 14 residues. Trimming shortened V by 3 bases and J by 2 bases, and 9 bases separated the two germline ends. The CDR3 is CASSQLGHTDTQYF. The CDR3 nucleotides read TGTGCCAGCAGCCAGCTGGGGCACACAGATACGCAGTATTTT.

The genes are TRBV19 and TRBJ1-1, with D unclear. Trimming took 7 bases from V and 1 from J, leaving 7 bases between them. The germline gives CDR1 LNHDA, CDR2 SQIVND (reference sequence). The CDR3 sequence is 12 residues long. CDR3 region: CASTNKNTEAFF. The CDR3 nucleotides are TGTGCCAGTACCAACAAGAACACTGAAGCTTTCTTT.